The entry below gives a single T cell receptor beta chain sequence along with its context. TCRdb re-called the 5' RACE reads; every CDR3 protein appears as one record, without DNA. Found here are 300,000 to 500,000 distinct CDR3 sequences; the top ten clones hold about 10%. The data were obtained in a study of T cells expressing NK-cell markers. Study information: Sequencing covered eight donors, seven HCMV-seropositive and one seronegative.

Germline assignment: CDR1 SGHRS and CDR2 YFSETQ. CDR3 size: 16 residues. This clonotype was sampled from a woman aged 45-59 years in good health. The sample comprised blood T cells: a sorted CD56 or NKG2C T cell subset, CD4+ or CD8+ T cells, or bulk PBMC T cells (not recorded which). The chain is built from TRBV5-1 and TRBJ2-3; the D gene TCRdb calls, TRBD1, cannot be checked with no DNA. The CDR3 region is CASSRKPGQGVDTQYF.